The source of this T cell receptor (beta chain) is a study of Ad26.COV2.S vaccination and SARS-CoV-2 variants. Per the germline V gene, CDR1 is SGHVS and CDR2 is FQNEAQ. The junction had 11 bases not matched to a gene; V was cut back by 5 bases and J by 6 bases. CDR3 size: 15 residues. TCRdb's table, derived via immunoSEQ multiplex PCR, lists solely in-frame clones and lacks some. The sample shows more than 150,000 clones, approximately 88% of them seen only once. Sample: peripheral blood, taken after recovery from COVID-19. This TCR was recovered from a human donor who had recovered from COVID-19. The chain links TRBV7-8 to TRBJ1-2, with TRBD1 matching 8 bases. CDR3 sequence: CASSPPAGGEDGYTF. CDR3 in DNA: TGTGCCAGCAGCCCACCGGCAGGGGGCGAGGATGGCTACACCTTC.